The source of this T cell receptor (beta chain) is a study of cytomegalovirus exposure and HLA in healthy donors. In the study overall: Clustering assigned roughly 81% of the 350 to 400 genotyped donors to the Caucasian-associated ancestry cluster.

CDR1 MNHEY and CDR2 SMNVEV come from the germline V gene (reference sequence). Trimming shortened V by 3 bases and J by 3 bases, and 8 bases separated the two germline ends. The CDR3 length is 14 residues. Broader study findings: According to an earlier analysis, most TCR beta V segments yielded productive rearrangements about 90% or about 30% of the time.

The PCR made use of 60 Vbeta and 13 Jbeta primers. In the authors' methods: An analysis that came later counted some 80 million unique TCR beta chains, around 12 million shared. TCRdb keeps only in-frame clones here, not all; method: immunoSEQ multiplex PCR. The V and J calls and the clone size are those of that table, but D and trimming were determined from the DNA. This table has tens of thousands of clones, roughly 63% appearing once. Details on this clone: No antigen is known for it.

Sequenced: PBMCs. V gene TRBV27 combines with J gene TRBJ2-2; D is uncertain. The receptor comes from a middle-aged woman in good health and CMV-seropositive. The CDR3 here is CASSFLSDTGELFF. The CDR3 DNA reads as TGTGCCAGCAGTTTCTTGAGTGACACCGGGGAGCTGTTTTTT.